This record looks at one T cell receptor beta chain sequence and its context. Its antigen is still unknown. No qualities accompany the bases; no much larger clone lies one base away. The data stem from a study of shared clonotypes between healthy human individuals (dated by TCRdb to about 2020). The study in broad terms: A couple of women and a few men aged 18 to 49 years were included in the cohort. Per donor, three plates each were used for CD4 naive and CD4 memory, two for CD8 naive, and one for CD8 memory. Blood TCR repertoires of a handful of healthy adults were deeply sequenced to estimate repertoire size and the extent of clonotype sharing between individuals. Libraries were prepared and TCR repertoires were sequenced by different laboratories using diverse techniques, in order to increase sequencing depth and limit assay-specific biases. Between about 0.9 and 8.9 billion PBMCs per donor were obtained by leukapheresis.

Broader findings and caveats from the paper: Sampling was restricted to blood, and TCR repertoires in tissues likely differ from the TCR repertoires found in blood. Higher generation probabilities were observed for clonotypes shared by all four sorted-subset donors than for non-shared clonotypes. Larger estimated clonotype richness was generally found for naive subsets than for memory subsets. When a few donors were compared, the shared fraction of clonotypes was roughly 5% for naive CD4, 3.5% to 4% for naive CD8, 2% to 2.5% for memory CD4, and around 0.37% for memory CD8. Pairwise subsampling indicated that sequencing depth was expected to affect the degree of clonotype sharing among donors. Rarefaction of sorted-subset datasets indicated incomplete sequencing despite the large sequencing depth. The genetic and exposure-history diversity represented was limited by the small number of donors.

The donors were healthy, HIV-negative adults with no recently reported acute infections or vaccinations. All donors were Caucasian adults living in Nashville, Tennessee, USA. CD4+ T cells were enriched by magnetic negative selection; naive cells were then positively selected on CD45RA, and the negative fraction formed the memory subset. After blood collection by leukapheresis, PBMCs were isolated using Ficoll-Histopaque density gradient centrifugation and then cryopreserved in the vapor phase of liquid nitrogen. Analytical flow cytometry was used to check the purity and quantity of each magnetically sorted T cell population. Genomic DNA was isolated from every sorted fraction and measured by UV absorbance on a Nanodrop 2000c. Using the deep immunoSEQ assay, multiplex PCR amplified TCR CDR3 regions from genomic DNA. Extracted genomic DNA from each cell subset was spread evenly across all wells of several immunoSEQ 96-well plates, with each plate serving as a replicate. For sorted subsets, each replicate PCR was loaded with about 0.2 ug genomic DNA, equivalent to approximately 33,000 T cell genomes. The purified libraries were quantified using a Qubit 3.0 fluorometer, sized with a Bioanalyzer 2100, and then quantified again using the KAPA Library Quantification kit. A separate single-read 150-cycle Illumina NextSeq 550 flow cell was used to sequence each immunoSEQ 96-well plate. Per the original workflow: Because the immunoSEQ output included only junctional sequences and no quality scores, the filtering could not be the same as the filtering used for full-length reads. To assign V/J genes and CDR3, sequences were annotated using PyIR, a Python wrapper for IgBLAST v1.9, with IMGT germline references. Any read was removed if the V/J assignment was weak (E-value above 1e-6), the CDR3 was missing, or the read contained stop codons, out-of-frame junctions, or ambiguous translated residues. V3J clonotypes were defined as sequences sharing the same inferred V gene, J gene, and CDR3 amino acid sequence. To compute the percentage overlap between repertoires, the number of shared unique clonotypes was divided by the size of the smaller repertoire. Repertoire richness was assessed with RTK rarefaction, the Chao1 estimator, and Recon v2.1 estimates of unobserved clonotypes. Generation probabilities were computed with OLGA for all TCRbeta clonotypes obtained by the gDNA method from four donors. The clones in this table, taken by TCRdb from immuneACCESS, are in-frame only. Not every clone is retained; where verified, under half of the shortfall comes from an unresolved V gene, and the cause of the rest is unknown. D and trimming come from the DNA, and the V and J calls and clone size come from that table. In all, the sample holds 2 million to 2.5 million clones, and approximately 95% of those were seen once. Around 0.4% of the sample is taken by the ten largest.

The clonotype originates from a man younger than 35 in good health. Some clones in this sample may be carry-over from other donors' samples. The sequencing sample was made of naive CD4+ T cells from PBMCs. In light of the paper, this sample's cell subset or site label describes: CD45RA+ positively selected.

The CDR3 protein: CATSEGSYEQYF. The DNA sequence is TGTGCCACCAGCGAGGGATCCTACGAGCAGTACTTC. The chain links TRBV15 with TRBJ2-7; the D gene is perhaps TRBD2, on 5 matching bases. CDR3 length: 12 amino acids, cysteine to phenylalanine. The CDR3 DNA has 36 bases and is translated from base 1. At the junction V is shortened by 5 bases and J by 1 base, with 6 bases in between. The germline V gene (reference sequence) provides CDR1 LNHNV and CDR2 YYDKDF.